What follows describes a single TCR beta chain. Its antigen is not identified. This sample was included in a study of cytomegalovirus exposure and HLA in healthy donors. Looking at the study overall: A later analysis reported the approximately 120 validation repertoires used the same platform as the approximately 670 first-cohort repertoires. Study-wide findings and caveats: Associated with cytomegalovirus, according to the listing, were 150 to 200 TCR beta chains. Rare TCR sequences predominated, though certain public TCRs were found in many donors.

Germline V gene sequence: CDR1 MDHEN, CDR2 SYDVKM. V was clipped by 3 bases and J by 8 bases, with 7 bases between them. The CDR3 is made up of 11 amino acids. The donors were members of the validation cohort, which comprised roughly 130 subjects and was separate from the first cohort of 666 subjects. Data came from immunoSEQ multiplex PCR; TCRdb stores just in-frame clones and leaves some out. In the table there are around 93,000 clones, 85% of which are singletons. The clonotype was recovered from a man between 18 and 29 years old in good health and CMV-seropositive. This chain connects TRBV28 to TRBJ1-2; no reliable D call. Sequencing input: PBMCs. The CDR3 protein is CASSFYSGYTF. The CDR3 nucleotides are TGTGCCAGCAGTTTTTATTCCGGCTACACCTTC.